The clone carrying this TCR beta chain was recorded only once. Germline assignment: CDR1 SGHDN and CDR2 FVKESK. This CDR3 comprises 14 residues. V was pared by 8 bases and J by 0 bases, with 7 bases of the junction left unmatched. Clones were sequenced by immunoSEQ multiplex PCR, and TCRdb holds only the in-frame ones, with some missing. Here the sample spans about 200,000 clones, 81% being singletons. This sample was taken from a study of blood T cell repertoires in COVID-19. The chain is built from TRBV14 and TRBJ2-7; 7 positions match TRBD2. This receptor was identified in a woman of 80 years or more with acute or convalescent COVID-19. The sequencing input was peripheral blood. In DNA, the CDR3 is TGTGCCAGCTCCCGGGAGGTTTTCTCCTACGAGCAGTACTTC. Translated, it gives CASSREVFSYEQYF.